Listed below are T cell receptor beta chains from one sample, sequenced in a study of blood T cell repertoires in COVID-19. Using immunoSEQ multiplex PCR, the repertoire was profiled, and TCRdb retains in-frame clones only, with some absent. The profile shows roughly 300,000 clones, over 75% of them singletons. Sequencing was carried out using peripheral blood. The receptor source for this set is a human donor in a cohort sampled during active COVID-19. The CDR3 runs from the conserved cysteine through the conserved F or W. D genes are given only for firm matches. A clone size is listed for some rows: how often the clone was seen (once, few, many), or a class if it is expanded.

abundance: few
v_gene: TRBV7-3
j_gene: TRBJ2-7
d_gene: .
CDR3nt: TGTGCCAGCAGCTATCTAGAAGGGAGCAAGCAGTACTTC
CDR3aa: CASSYLEGSKQYF

abundance: .
v_gene: TRBV5-1
j_gene: TRBJ1-1
d_gene: .
CDR3nt: TGCGCCAGCAGCGGCGGGACGCATGTGAACACTGAAGCTTTCTTT
CDR3aa: CASSGGTHVNTEAFF

abundance: .
v_gene: TRBV3-1/TRBV3-2
j_gene: TRBJ2-7
d_gene: .
CDR3nt: TGTGCCAGCAGCATAAGTTCACAGGTATCCTACGAGCAGTACTTC
CDR3aa: CASSISSQVSYEQYF

abundance: .
v_gene: TRBV4-1
j_gene: TRBJ1-1
d_gene: TRBD1
CDR3nt: TGCGCCAGCAGCCAAGATAGGGGACAGGGGTTAAGGACTGAAGCTTTCTTT
CDR3aa: CASSQDRGQGLRTEAFF

abundance: .
v_gene: TRBV10-2
j_gene: TRBJ1-1
d_gene: TRBD1
CDR3nt: TGCGCCAGCAGTCCGGGACAGGGACTTCCGACTGAAGCTTTCTTT
CDR3aa: CASSPGQGLPTEAFF

abundance: .
v_gene: TRBV7-3
j_gene: TRBJ2-7
d_gene: TRBD1
CDR3nt: TGTGCCAGCAGCTCACCGGGACAGGGATACGAGCAGTACTTC
CDR3aa: CASSSPGQGYEQYF

abundance: few
v_gene: TRBV4-1
j_gene: TRBJ1-2
d_gene: .
CDR3nt: TGCGCCAGCAGCCAAGATAAACAGCCAATCTATGGCTACACCTTC
CDR3aa: CASSQDKQPIYGYTF

abundance: .
v_gene: TRBV5-8
j_gene: TRBJ2-7
d_gene: TRBD1
CDR3nt: TGTGCCAGCAGCATTGCCGGGACAGGGGACGAGCAGTACTTC
CDR3aa: CASSIAGTGDEQYF

abundance: once
v_gene: TRBV6-5
j_gene: TRBJ1-6
d_gene: TRBD1
CDR3nt: TGTGCCAGCAGCGCAGGGGGAAATTCACCCCTCCACTTT
CDR3aa: CASSAGGNSPLHF

abundance: .
v_gene: TRBV10-3
j_gene: TRBJ2-7
d_gene: .
CDR3nt: TGTGCCATCAGTGAGCCCCTAAGTCAGGGTAATTCCTACGAGCAGTACTTC
CDR3aa: CAISEPLSQGNSYEQYF

abundance: .
v_gene: TRBV2
j_gene: TRBJ2-7
d_gene: .
CDR3nt: TGTGCCAGCAGGGGCGCGACAGGTCTCTACGAGCAGTACTTC
CDR3aa: CASRGATGLYEQYF

abundance: once
v_gene: TRBV27
j_gene: TRBJ1-3
d_gene: .
CDR3nt: TGTGCCAGCAGTTTATCGATAGGGGCTGGAAACACCATATATTTT
CDR3aa: CASSLSIGAGNTIYF

abundance: .
v_gene: TRBV12-5
j_gene: TRBJ2-3
d_gene: .
CDR3nt: TGTGCTAGTGTCCGCGGGTTGAGGGACATCACAGATACGCAGTATTTT
CDR3aa: CASVRGLRDITDTQYF

abundance: .
v_gene: TRBV28
j_gene: TRBJ2-7
d_gene: .
CDR3nt: TGTGCCAGCAGTTTAGACAGTTCCTACGAGCAGTACTTC
CDR3aa: CASSLDSSYEQYF

abundance: .
v_gene: TRBV11-2
j_gene: TRBJ1-1
d_gene: .
CDR3nt: TGTGCCAGCAGCTTAGTGGGCAGTACCACTGAAGCTTTCTTT
CDR3aa: CASSLVGSTTEAFF

abundance: .
v_gene: TRBV30
j_gene: TRBJ2-7
d_gene: TRBD2
CDR3nt: TGTGCCTGCCGCGGGAGCTCCTACGAGCAGTACTTC
CDR3aa: CACRGSSYEQYF

abundance: .
v_gene: TRBV6-5
j_gene: TRBJ2-2
d_gene: TRBD1
CDR3nt: TGTGCCAGCAGAACCAAACAGGGGAGCACCGGGGAGCTGTTTTTT
CDR3aa: CASRTKQGSTGELFF

abundance: .
v_gene: TRBV2
j_gene: TRBJ1-3
d_gene: .
CDR3nt: TGTGCCAGCTCCGGACAGCTTTACTCTGGAAACACCATATATTTT
CDR3aa: CASSGQLYSGNTIYF

abundance: few
v_gene: TRBV7-3
j_gene: TRBJ2-2
d_gene: .
CDR3nt: TGTGCCAGCAGCTCCGGACAGTCCACCGGGGAGCTGTTTTTT
CDR3aa: CASSSGQSTGELFF

abundance: .
v_gene: TRBV19
j_gene: TRBJ2-3
d_gene: TRBD2
CDR3nt: TGTGCCAGTAGTATAGTCGGGGTTGGGCTAGCGGGACTCACAGATACGCAGTATTTT
CDR3aa: CASSIVGVGLAGLTDTQYF

abundance: .
v_gene: TRBV7-3
j_gene: TRBJ1-5
d_gene: TRBD1
CDR3nt: TGTGCCAGCAGCGAGTCGGACAGGGGGTATAGCAATCAGCCCCAGCATTTT
CDR3aa: CASSESDRGYSNQPQHF

abundance: .
v_gene: TRBV12-3/TRBV12-4
j_gene: TRBJ2-1
d_gene: TRBD2
CDR3nt: TGTGCCAGCAGTTTTGCTAGCGGCAATGAGCAGTTCTTC
CDR3aa: CASSFASGNEQFF

abundance: .
v_gene: TRBV6-1
j_gene: TRBJ1-2
d_gene: .
CDR3nt: TGTGCCAGCAGTGAAATGGGGAGGGGCGTTTCTGTAAGTTACGGCTACACCTTC
CDR3aa: CASSEMGRGVSVSYGYTF

abundance: .
v_gene: TRBV5-1
j_gene: TRBJ1-1
d_gene: .
CDR3nt: TGCGCCAGCAGCTCCTGGACGGGGGGGACTGAAGCTTTCTTT
CDR3aa: CASSSWTGGTEAFF

abundance: .
v_gene: TRBV6-5
j_gene: TRBJ2-2
d_gene: .
CDR3nt: TGTGCCAGCAGTTACCGGAGGAGCACCGGGGAGCTGTTTTTT
CDR3aa: CASSYRRSTGELFF

abundance: .
v_gene: TRBV6-5
j_gene: TRBJ2-5
d_gene: .
CDR3nt: TGTGCCACCGGACGGCGCGGGGACCAAGAGACCCAGTACTTC
CDR3aa: CATGRRGDQETQYF

abundance: .
v_gene: TRBV7-9
j_gene: TRBJ1-6
d_gene: TRBD1
CDR3nt: TGTGCCAGCAGCTTAGCCCTAGGACAGGGGTGGTCCTATAATTCACCCCTCCACTTT
CDR3aa: CASSLALGQGWSYNSPLHF

abundance: .
v_gene: TRBV15
j_gene: TRBJ1-1
d_gene: .
CDR3nt: TGTGCCACCAGCAGTCCCGGCACTGAAGCTTTCTTT
CDR3aa: CATSSPGTEAFF

abundance: .
v_gene: TRBV19
j_gene: TRBJ2-1
d_gene: TRBD2
CDR3nt: TGTGCCAGTAGTATAGTTTGGGGCTCTGCGGGGGGGTTTGCCTACAATGAGCAGTTCTTC
CDR3aa: CASSIVWGSAGGFAYNEQFF

abundance: .
v_gene: TRBV7-8
j_gene: TRBJ2-2
d_gene: .
CDR3nt: TGTGCCAGCAGCGTTACAGGGATCGGGGAGCTGTTTTTT
CDR3aa: CASSVTGIGELFF

abundance: .
v_gene: TRBV18
j_gene: TRBJ2-1
d_gene: .
CDR3nt: TGTGCCAGCTCACCACCAAACGAGGTCTACAATGAGCAGTTCTTC
CDR3aa: CASSPPNEVYNEQFF

abundance: .
v_gene: TRBV30
j_gene: TRBJ2-3
d_gene: .
CDR3nt: TGTGCCTGGAGTGTAAATCTGAGAGATACGCAGTATTTT
CDR3aa: CAWSVNLRDTQYF

abundance: .
v_gene: TRBV28
j_gene: TRBJ1-3
d_gene: .
CDR3nt: TGTGCCAGCAGTAACCCACGGCGGGGGCTGTCTGGAAACACCATATATTTT
CDR3aa: CASSNPRRGLSGNTIYF

abundance: .
v_gene: TRBV10-3
j_gene: TRBJ1-6
d_gene: .
CDR3nt: TGTGCCATCAGTGTTCAGGTCCTTAATTCACCCCTCCACTTT
CDR3aa: CAISVQVLNSPLHF

abundance: .
v_gene: TRBV25-1
j_gene: TRBJ1-6
d_gene: .
CDR3nt: TGTGCCAGCAGTGAAAATTCCCCCTATTCACCCCTCCACTTT
CDR3aa: CASSENSPYSPLHF

abundance: .
v_gene: TRBV19
j_gene: TRBJ1-5
d_gene: .
CDR3nt: TGTGCCACCCGCGGACAAGGGAATCAGCCCCAGCATTTT
CDR3aa: CATRGQGNQPQHF

abundance: once
v_gene: TRBV6-5
j_gene: TRBJ1-5
d_gene: .
CDR3nt: TGTGCCAGCAGTACCATCGGTTATAGCAATCAGCCCCAGCATTTT
CDR3aa: CASSTIGYSNQPQHF

abundance: .
v_gene: TRBV6-2/TRBV6-3
j_gene: TRBJ2-1
d_gene: TRBD2
CDR3nt: TGTGCCAGCAGTTCTCAGCGGGGGGGTAACAATGAGCAGTTCTTC
CDR3aa: CASSSQRGGNNEQFF

abundance: once
v_gene: TRBV30
j_gene: TRBJ1-1
d_gene: TRBD1
CDR3nt: TGTGCCTGGAGTTTTGGACAGGGGTTTGAAGCTTTCTTT
CDR3aa: CAWSFGQGFEAFF

abundance: .
v_gene: TRBV5-4
j_gene: TRBJ2-5
d_gene: TRBD1
CDR3nt: TGTGCCAGCAGCTTGGGACAGGGGTTGTACCAAGAGACCCAGTACTTC
CDR3aa: CASSLGQGLYQETQYF